Listed below are T cell receptor beta chains from one sample, sequenced in a study of neurological immune-mediated disorders. MiXCR, run by TCRdb on the 5' RACE reads, gives a single entry per CDR3 protein. The sample has some 60,000 distinct CDR3 sequences, roughly 10% seen once. Sequenced sample: PBMCs. These receptors originate from a man in his thirties or forties in good health. Each CDR3 is given with its conserved first and last residue. D genes are given only for firm matches. Rows may omit the clone size; those that give it use once, few, many or a size class.

CDR3aa | CDR3nt | d_gene | v_gene | abundance | len | j_gene
CASFLGVAGNNEQFF | TGCGCCAGCTTCCTCGGGGTAGCGGGAAACAATGAGCAGTTCTTC | TRBD2 | TRBV5-1 | many | 15 | TRBJ2-1
CASRPESLAQYF | TGTGCCAGCAGACCCGAATCGTTGGCGCAGTATTTT | NA | TRBV12-3/TRBV12-4 | many | 12 | TRBJ2-3
CASSLGYTQYF | TGCGCCAGCAGCTTGGGATATACGCAGTATTTT | NA | TRBV5-1 | many | 11 | TRBJ2-3
CSVMKGTGSTYNEQFF | TGCAGCGTCATGAAGGGGACAGGGTCCACCTACAATGAGCAGTTCTTC | TRBD1 | TRBV29-1 | NA | 16 | TRBJ2-1
CASSLGRGGVEQYF | TGTGCCAGCAGCTTGGGAAGGGGAGGTGTCGAGCAGTACTTC | NA | TRBV13 | few | 14 | TRBJ2-7
CSARDPRYDGYTF | TGCAGTGCTAGAGATCCTCGATACGATGGCTACACCTTC | NA | TRBV20-1 | many | 13 | TRBJ1-2
CSARQREGQFF | TGCAGTGCTAGACAGCGGGAGGGGCAGTTCTTC | TRBD2 | TRBV20-1 | NA | 11 | TRBJ2-1
CASSPGTGLYGYTF | TGTGCCAGCAGCCCCGGTACAGGGCTCTATGGCTACACCTTC | NA | TRBV7-2 | many | 14 | TRBJ1-2
CSANLRTGTDTQYF | TGCAGTGCCAACCTGCGGACTGGCACAGATACGCAGTATTTT | NA | TRBV20-1 | many | 14 | TRBJ2-3
CASSFVVGQGNHEQYF | TGTGCCAGCAGTTTCGTTGTAGGACAGGGGAACCACGAGCAGTACTTC | TRBD1 | TRBV28 | many | 16 | TRBJ2-7
CASPPRGDTEAFF | TGCGCCAGCCCCCCACGGGGGGACACTGAAGCTTTCTTT | NA | TRBV5-1 | NA | 13 | TRBJ1-1
CAISESVGTGDQPQHF | TGTGCCATCAGTGAGTCGGTCGGGACAGGGGATCAGCCCCAGCATTTT | TRBD1 | TRBV10-3 | many | 16 | TRBJ1-5
CSAPTGLGNQPQHF | TGCAGTGCGCCGACAGGGTTGGGAAATCAGCCCCAGCATTTT | TRBD1 | TRBV20-1 | NA | 14 | TRBJ1-5
CSASDSGDSTDTQYF | TGCAGTGCTAGTGACTCGGGTGATAGCACAGATACGCAGTATTTT | NA | TRBV20-1 | many | 15 | TRBJ2-3
CASSQNLYPPKEQFF | TGTGCCAGCAGCCAGAATCTATATCCCCCGAAAGAGCAGTTCTTC | NA | TRBV4-2 | few | 15 | TRBJ2-1
CASSDPGGTEAFF | TGTGCCAGCAGTGATCCCGGAGGCACTGAAGCTTTCTTT | NA | TRBV6-2/TRBV6-3 | many | 13 | TRBJ1-1
CASSQAGGAGNQPQHF | TGCGCCAGCAGCCAAGCGGGGGGCGCTGGCAATCAGCCCCAGCATTTT | NA | TRBV4-1 | many | 16 | TRBJ1-5
CASSLGTAGLPDTQYF | TGTGCCAGCAGCTTAGGAACGGCTGGGTTGCCAGATACGCAGTATTTT | NA | TRBV7-6 | many | 16 | TRBJ2-3
CASSLRAKGYGYTF | TGTGCCAGCAGTTTAAGGGCGAAAGGCTATGGCTACACCTTC | NA | TRBV27 | many | 14 | TRBJ1-2
CSVLTGRGRPIEQFF | TGCAGCGTTCTAACGGGGAGGGGGCGACCAATTGAGCAGTTCTTC | NA | TRBV29-1 | many | 15 | TRBJ2-1
CASSLGPGSSGNTIYF | TGTGCCAGCAGCTTGGGCCCGGGGAGCTCTGGAAACACCATATATTTT | NA | TRBV5-6 | many | 16 | TRBJ1-3
CASSLVFMYGSTDTQYF | TGCGCCAGCAGCTTGGTCTTCATGTACGGCAGCACAGATACGCAGTATTTT | NA | TRBV5-1 | many | 17 | TRBJ2-3
CASSSRQGRMGSLAKNIQYF | TGTGCCAGCAGTTCTAGACAGGGCAGGATGGGATCTCTAGCCAAAAACATTCAGTACTTC | TRBD1 | TRBV12-3/TRBV12-4 | many | 20 | TRBJ2-4
CASSPGVASVNEQFF | TGTGCCAGCTCACCAGGGGTTGCAAGTGTGAATGAGCAGTTCTTC | NA | TRBV18 | many | 15 | TRBJ2-1
CASSSGWAYRPAVEIAGSYEQYF | TGTGCCAGCAGCTCCGGCTGGGCATATCGACCAGCAGTTGAGATTGCCGGCTCCTACGAGCAGTACTTC | NA | TRBV11-2 | many | 23 | TRBJ2-7
CASSLGPGDTQYF | TGTGCCAGCAGCTTAGGCCCCGGGGATACGCAGTATTTT | NA | TRBV7-2 | many | 13 | TRBJ2-3
CASSLEEGNEQFF | TGTGCCAGCAGCTTAGAGGAGGGTAATGAGCAGTTCTTC | NA | TRBV7-2 | many | 13 | TRBJ2-1
CASSPESGTSTDTQYF | TGTGCCAGCAGCCCAGAATCCGGGACGAGCACAGATACGCAGTATTTT | NA | TRBV3-1 | many | 16 | TRBJ2-3
CASSSRQAANTGELFF | TGTGCCAGCAGCTCCCGACAGGCCGCGAACACCGGGGAGCTGTTTTTT | NA | TRBV7-2 | many | 16 | TRBJ2-2
CATSRDVGVETQYF | TGTGCCACCAGCAGAGATGTGGGGGTAGAGACCCAGTACTTC | NA | TRBV15 | many | 14 | TRBJ2-5
CASSRSSPGLGSPLHF | TGTGCCAGCAGTAGAAGTTCCCCGGGACTTGGATCACCCCTCCACTTT | NA | TRBV27 | few | 16 | TRBJ1-6
CASYPGRTSTDTQYF | TGCGCCAGCTACCCGGGGCGCACTAGCACAGATACGCAGTATTTT | NA | TRBV5-1 | many | 15 | TRBJ2-3
CASGEETQYF | TGTGCCAGCGGTGAAGAGACCCAGTACTTC | NA | TRBV2 | many | 10 | TRBJ2-5
CASSVGAGGYGETQYF | TGTGCCAGCAGCGTAGGGGCGGGAGGTTACGGAGAGACCCAGTACTTC | TRBD2 | TRBV9 | many | 16 | TRBJ2-5
CSVEERGGGYTF | TGCAGCGTTGAAGAGAGGGGTGGCGGCTACACCTTC | NA | TRBV29-1 | many | 12 | TRBJ1-2
CASSQGTGGYQETQYF | TGCGCCAGCAGCCAAGGCACAGGGGGTTACCAAGAGACCCAGTACTTC | TRBD1 | TRBV4-3 | many | 16 | TRBJ2-5
CASSLVWQANYGYTF | TGTGCCAGCAGCTTAGTTTGGCAAGCTAACTATGGCTACACCTTC | NA | TRBV7-2 | many | 15 | TRBJ1-2
CASSTRTSGSEQYF | TGTGCCAGCAGCACCCGGACTAGCGGGAGCGAGCAGTACTTC | TRBD2 | TRBV7-9 | many | 14 | TRBJ2-7
CAWRGGVGYTF | TGTGCCTGGAGGGGGGGGGTCGGCTACACCTTC | NA | TRBV30 | many | 11 | TRBJ1-2
CASSWDRGTRDEQFF | TGTGCCAGCAGTTGGGACAGGGGGACTAGGGATGAGCAGTTCTTC | TRBD1 | TRBV6-5 | many | 15 | TRBJ2-1
CSARGLNTGELFF | TGCAGTGCCAGAGGTCTCAACACCGGGGAGCTGTTTTTT | NA | TRBV20-1 | many | 13 | TRBJ2-2
CSARRKTYEQYF | TGCAGTGCTAGAAGGAAGACCTACGAGCAGTACTTC | NA | TRBV20-1 | many | 12 | TRBJ2-7
CASSVRGTSGDNEQFF | TGCGCCAGCAGCGTGCGCGGGACTAGCGGGGACAATGAGCAGTTCTTC | TRBD2 | TRBV5-1 | NA | 16 | TRBJ2-1
CASSLGTGPLGYTF | TGTGCCAGCAGTTTAGGGACAGGGCCTCTTGGCTACACCTTC | TRBD1 | TRBV12-3/TRBV12-4 | many | 14 | TRBJ1-2
CATSRDVQLAGGNTGELFF | TGTGCCACCAGCAGAGATGTTCAACTAGCGGGAGGGAACACCGGGGAGCTGTTTTTT | TRBD2 | TRBV15 | many | 19 | TRBJ2-2
CASRRGQGGETQYF | TGTGCCAGCAGAAGAGGACAGGGAGGCGAGACCCAGTACTTC | TRBD1 | TRBV27 | NA | 14 | TRBJ2-5
CASSLYGTPNEKLFF | TGTGCCAGCAGCTTATATGGCACCCCCAATGAAAAACTGTTTTTT | NA | TRBV7-8 | many | 15 | TRBJ1-4